This T cell receptor (beta chain) was documented in a study of T cells in localized non-small cell lung cancer. Study observations and caveats: Only one tumor region was sequenced, so heterogeneity remains possible. Paired adjacent lung recovered a median around 60 of the top 100 tumor clones. Overall survival was longer when the density of T cells in the blood was higher. Maximal T cell clonality occurred in uninvolved adjacent lung, with tumor ranking below it.

Sequencing was performed with immunoSEQ multiplex PCR; in TCRdb, only in-frame clones are kept and a portion is missing. The table lists about 53,000 clones, 65% to 85% of them singletons. A note on this clone: Its target is not known.

With V trimmed by 3 bases and J by 7 bases, 11 bases remained unmatched. Germline CDR1 reads GTSNPN; CDR2 reads SVGIG (reference sequence). The CDR3 length is 16 residues. The chain recombines TRBV30 with TRBJ1-4; 10 positions agree with TRBD1. This TCR came from a man aged 40-75 years with stage III lung adenocarcinoma. This specimen consisted of peripheral blood mononuclear cells, obtained before any cancer treatment. The DNA for the CDR3 is TGTGCCTGGAGCCCGGGACAGGGGACGAGCGGTGAAAAACTGTTTTTT. Translating it yields CAWSPGQGTSGEKLFF.